The 5 T cell receptor beta chains in this list originate from one sample, sequenced in a study of blood T cell repertoires in COVID-19. Clones were read by immunoSEQ multiplex PCR, and TCRdb kept only the in-frame ones, dropping some. Among around 33,000 clones listed, approximately 71% were seen once. The sequencing sample was made of peripheral blood. The receptors were gathered from a human donor in a cohort sampled during active COVID-19.

In this sample, this clone turned up once. The chain links TRBV18 to TRBJ2-7; D remains unclear. Germline CDR1 and CDR2: KGHSH and LQKENI. V was shortened by 0 bases and J by 2 bases, with 5 bases between the two germline ends. CDR3 length: 13 amino acids. As DNA, the CDR3 is TGTGCCAGCTCACCACCCGAGACCTACGAGCAGTACTTC. Its translation: CASSPPETYEQYF.

This chain uses TRBV19 with TRBJ1-2; 10 positions match TRBD1. CDR1 and CDR2 from the germline V gene are LNHDA and SQIVND (reference sequence). The CDR3 contains 17 residues. The V and J ends lost 3 bases and 3 bases, in that order; junction bases with no gene match: 10. DNA of the CDR3: TGTGCCAGTAGTATGCCGGGACAGGGGATTAGGGACTATGGCTACACCTTC. Translating gives CASSMPGQGIRDYGYTF. Looking up the rest from reference TRBV19 and TRBJ1-2 gives the full variable domain: DGGITQSPKYLFRKEGQNVTLSCEQNLNHDAMYWYRQDPGQGLRLIYYSQIVNDFQKGDIAEGYSVSREKKESFPLTVTSAQKNPTAFYLCASSMPGQGIRDYGYTFGSGTRLTVV.

This clone was seen only a few times. The chain recombines TRBV19 with TRBJ1-5; possible D gene TRBD1, 5 bases. Germline V gene lookup returns CDR1 LNHDA and CDR2 SQIVND (reference sequence). The CDR3 has 13 amino acids. The V end lost 6 bases, the J end lost 4 bases, and 10 bases lay between the germline ends. CDR3 residues: CASSKTVNQPQHF. The CDR3, as DNA: TGTGCCAGTAGCAAGACAGTGAATCAGCCCCAGCATTTT.

This clone was seen more than once but under ten times. The chain employs TRBV6-2 or TRBV6-3 and TRBJ2-7; TRBD2 matches 7 bases. CDR1 MNHEY and CDR2 SVGEGT come from the germline V gene. The CDR3 consists of 14 residues. V gave up 3 bases and J gave up 5 bases; unmatched junction bases: 7. The CDR3 protein is CASSYGGRRNEQYF. CDR3 nucleotide sequence: TGTGCCAGCAGTTATGGCGGGAGAAGAAACGAGCAGTACTTC.

This chain links TRBV28 with TRBJ2-1; TRBD2 might be the D (6 bases). V lost 9 bases, J lost 10 bases, and 13 bases lay in between. The germline CDR1 and CDR2 sequences are MDHEN and SYDVKM. The length of the CDR3 is 11 residues. The CDR3 region has the DNA TGTGCCAGTAGAGGGACTTTCGAGCAGTTCTTC. Residues: CASRGTFEQFF.